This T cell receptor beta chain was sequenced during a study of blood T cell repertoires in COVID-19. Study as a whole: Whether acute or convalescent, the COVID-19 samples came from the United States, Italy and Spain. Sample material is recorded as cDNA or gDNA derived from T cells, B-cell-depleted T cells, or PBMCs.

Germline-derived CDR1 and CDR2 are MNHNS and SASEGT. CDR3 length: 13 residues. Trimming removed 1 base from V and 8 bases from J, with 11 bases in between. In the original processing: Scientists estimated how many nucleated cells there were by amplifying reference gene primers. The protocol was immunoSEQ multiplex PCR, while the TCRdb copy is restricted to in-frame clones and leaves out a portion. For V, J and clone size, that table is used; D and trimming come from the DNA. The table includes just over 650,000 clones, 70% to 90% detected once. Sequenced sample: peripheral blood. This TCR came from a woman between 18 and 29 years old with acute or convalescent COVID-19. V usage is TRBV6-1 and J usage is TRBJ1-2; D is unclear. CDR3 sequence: CASSEGELRGYTF. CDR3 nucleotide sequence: TGTGCCAGCAGTGAAGGGGAGCTGAGGGGCTACACCTTC.